A single sample is the source of the 30 T cell receptor beta chains below, sequenced in a study of T cell changes during pregnancy in multiple sclerosis. Sequencing was performed with immunoSEQ multiplex PCR; in TCRdb, only in-frame clones are kept and a portion is missing. This table has roughly 100,000 clones, around 90% appearing once. This sample comprised peripheral blood, obtained before pregnancy. These receptors came from a female donor with multiple sclerosis, enrolled in a pregnancy study.

The J gene is TRBJ2-3, the V gene TRBV11-3; TRBD1 might be the D (6 bases). V was shortened by 5 bases and J by 0 bases, with 24 bases between the two germline ends. The CDR3 extends over 19 amino acids. The germline CDR1 and CDR2 sequences are SGHNT and YENEEA. The CDR3, as DNA: TGTGCCAGCAGCATAACCCGGGACACAGAAAAAACTAGCACAGATACGCAGTATTTT. The encoded protein is CASSITRDTEKTSTDTQYF.

The rearrangement uses TRBV27 and TRBJ2-1, with 9 nucleotides matching TRBD1. Germline values: CDR1 MNHEY, CDR2 SMNVEV (reference sequence). The CDR3 has 14 amino acids. The J segment lost 8 bases and the V segment lost 3 bases, leaving 5 bases of the junction unmatched. CDR3 loop: CASSFGTGSYEQFF. CDR3 nucleotide sequence: TGTGCCAGCAGTTTTGGGACAGGGTCTTATGAGCAGTTCTTC.

This clone showed up just once. The chain uses TRBV7-9 and TRBJ1-1; no reliable D call. CDR1 and CDR2 from the germline V gene are SEHNR and FQNEAQ (reference sequence). Trimming removed 4 bases at V and 1 base at J, with 16 bases between. The CDR3 runs to 16 residues. The chain's CDR3 is CASSSLRALGNTEAFF. CDR3 DNA sequence: TGTGCCAGCAGCTCCCTGCGGGCCCTCGGGAACACTGAAGCTTTCTTT.

The rearrangement links TRBV7-9 to TRBJ2-5; TRBD2 matches 7 bases. Germline V gives CDR1 SEHNR, CDR2 FQNEAQ (reference sequence). CDR3 length equals 16 residues. The trim removed 5 bases at V and 1 base at J, leaving 10 bases unmatched. The CDR3 nucleotides read TGTGCCAGCAGCGGAATCTGGCTAGCGGTCCAAGAGACCCAGTACTTC. Residues: CASSGIWLAVQETQYF. Variable domain in full (rest from reference TRBV7-9 and TRBJ2-5): DTGVSQNPRHKITKRGQNVTFRCDPISEHNRLYWYRQTLGQGPEFLTYFQNEAQLEKSRLLSDRFSAERPKGSFSTLEIQRTEQGDSAMYLCASSGIWLAVQETQYFGPGTRLLVL.

The J gene is TRBJ2-7, the V gene TRBV10-1; 13 bases match TRBD2. V was pared by 6 bases and J by 5 bases, with 10 bases of the junction left unmatched. The germline CDR1 and CDR2 sequences are WNHNN and SYGVQD (reference sequence). The CDR3 consists of 16 residues. CDR3 amino acids: CASRGGLAGNYHEQYF. The CDR3 nucleotides read TGCGCCAGCAGGGGGGGACTAGCGGGGAACTACCACGAGCAGTACTTC.

The rearrangement joins TRBV4-2 to TRBJ2-1, with 8 bases fitting TRBD2. The junction had 0 bases not matched to a gene; V was cut back by 4 bases and J by 7 bases. This CDR3 has 12 amino acids. Germline loops: CDR1 LGHNA, CDR2 YNFKEQ. In nucleotides, the CDR3 is TGTGCCAGCAGCCCGGGAGGGAATGAGCAGTTCTTC. Its protein is CASSPGGNEQFF.

This chain connects TRBV15 to TRBJ2-7; TRBD1 might be the D (5 bases). V lost 0 bases to trimming and J lost 3 bases, with 15 bases between them. Germline CDR1 LNHNV, CDR2 YYDKDF (reference sequence). This CDR3 spans 16 amino acids. The CDR3: CATSRDERQRHYEQYF. The CDR3 DNA is TGTGCCACCAGCAGAGATGAGAGACAGAGACACTACGAGCAGTACTTC.

The chain is built from TRBV6-5 and TRBJ1-2, with D possibly matching TRBD1 (6 bases). CDR3 length: 15 residues. Germline CDR1 and CDR2: MNHEY and SVGAGI. V was trimmed by 0 bases and J by 6 bases, leaving 14 bases between them. The chain's CDR3 is CASSYSNQAGDGYTF. DNA of the CDR3: TGTGCCAGCAGTTACTCGAATCAGGCAGGGGATGGCTACACCTTC.

The V call is TRBV23-1, the J call TRBJ1-2; possibly TRBD1 for D (6 bases). TRBV23-1 is treated as an ORF (open reading frame) with a function not yet certain. This CDR3 contains 16 residues. Trimming took 2 bases from V and 4 from J, leaving 17 bases between them. The CDR3 DNA reads TGCGCCAGCAGTCAACCCCACCGGACAGATTCCTATGGCTACACCTTC. It specifies CASSQPHRTDSYGYTF.

The gene calls are TRBV27 and TRBJ1-5; tentative D call: TRBD1 (5 bases). V was pared by 6 bases and J by 0 bases, with 12 bases between. The CDR3 runs 15 residues. Germline V CDR1 and CDR2: MNHEY, SMNVEV (reference sequence). As DNA, the CDR3 is TGTGCCAGCAGCCGGACACCAATTAGCAATCAGCCCCAGCATTTT. Translation: CASSRTPISNQPQHF.

The rearrangement joins TRBV7-3 to TRBJ2-1; D is possibly TRBD2 (6 bases). This CDR3 comprises 15 residues. CDR1 is SGHTA and CDR2 is FQGTGA in the germline V gene. Trimming took off 3 bases at V and 5 bases at J, with 14 bases between the two ends. The CDR3 is CASSFSGGVNNEQFF. The CDR3 nucleotides read TGTGCCAGCAGCTTCAGCGGAGGGGTAAACAATGAGCAGTTCTTC.

The V and J genes are TRBV28 and TRBJ2-1; TRBD2 matches at 9 bases. The CDR3 runs to 15 residues. The J segment lost 7 bases and the V segment lost 3 bases, leaving 7 bases of the junction unmatched. Germline loops: CDR1 MDHEN, CDR2 SYDVKM. The CDR3 region has the DNA TGTGCCAGCAGTTTTTTGGCGGGGGGGCGGAATGAGCAGTTCTTC. Translating it yields CASSFLAGGRNEQFF.

This chain links TRBV19 with TRBJ2-6, with a tentative D call TRBD1 (6 bases). The CDR3 sequence is 17 residues long. V was shortened by 6 bases and J by 4 bases, with 19 bases between the two germline ends. The germline CDR1 and CDR2 sequences are LNHDA and SQIVND (reference sequence). The CDR3 loop is CASSPQGKRFGANVLTF. CDR3 coding DNA: TGTGCCAGTAGCCCACAGGGAAAACGTTTCGGGGCCAACGTCCTGACTTTC.

This clone was found a few times. The chain has TRBV5-1 and TRBJ1-1, with D perhaps matching TRBD1 (5 bases). The CDR3 loop spans 12 amino acids. Germline CDR1 SGHRS, CDR2 YFSETQ. V lost 6 bases and J lost 11, with 17 bases in between. CDR3 sequence (DNA): TGCGCCAGCACCATGGGCGGAGGGGATGCTTTCTTT. Protein: CASTMGGGDAFF.

This chain uses TRBV27 with TRBJ1-4; D not resolved. The CDR3 covers 17 residues. CDR1 is MNHEY, CDR2 SMNVEV, per germline (reference sequence). V lost 9 bases and J 7 bases, leaving 27 bases between the germline ends. DNA of the CDR3: TGTGCCAGTCCCGAAAAAAAACGGGAGGCAGACGGTGAAAAACTGTTTTTT. It yields the protein CASPEKKREADGEKLFF. The variable domain in full, completed from reference TRBV27 and TRBJ1-4, reads EAQVTQNPRYLITVTGKKLTVTCSQNMNHEYMSWYRQDPGLGLRQIYYSMNVEVTDKGDVPEGYKVSRKEKRNFPLILESPSPNQTSLYFCASPEKKREADGEKLFFGSGTQLSVL.

This rearrangement joins TRBV10-3 to TRBJ1-6; no firm D call. The CDR3 runs 15 residues. Germline V gene sequence: CDR1 ENHRY, CDR2 SYGVKD. Trimming took off 6 bases at V and 9 bases at J, with 18 bases between the two ends. CDR3 residues: CAIRDERAPTSPLHF. The CDR3 DNA sequence: TGTGCCATCAGGGACGAGAGGGCCCCTACTTCACCCCTCCACTTT.

The chain has TRBV5-4 and TRBJ2-1, with TRBD2 matching 8 bases. Germline CDR1 and CDR2: SGHNT and YYREEE (reference sequence). Germline trimming cut 3 bases from V and 5 bases from J; bases unmatched to any gene: 13. The CDR3 runs to 17 residues. The CDR3 loop reads CASSWIRTSLAHNEQFF. CDR3 nucleotide sequence: TGTGCCAGCAGCTGGATTAGGACTAGCCTAGCGCACAATGAGCAGTTCTTC.

The chain couples TRBV19 to TRBJ2-5; weak D call: TRBD2 (7 bases). This CDR3 region has 14 residues. Trimming stripped 5 bases from V and 5 bases from J, with 15 bases between. Germline lookup yields CDR1 LNHDA and CDR2 SQIVND (reference sequence). CDR3 protein: CASSPGGAYETQYF. The CDR3 bases are TGTGCCAGTAGTCCTGGGGGGGCCTATGAGACCCAGTACTTC.

This chain uses TRBV6-1 with TRBJ1-1; tentatively, D is TRBD1 (6 bases). Deletions cut 2 bases from V and 4 bases from J, with 11 bases between. The germline CDR1 and CDR2 sequences are MNHNS and SASEGT. The CDR3 is 14 amino acids. The CDR3 spells CASSENRAGTEAFF. The CDR3 nucleotides read TGTGCCAGCAGTGAAAACAGGGCGGGCACTGAAGCTTTCTTT.

The V gene is TRBV19, the J gene TRBJ2-6; D uncertain. The CDR3 consists of 13 residues. Germline lookup yields CDR1 LNHDA and CDR2 SQIVND (reference sequence). Trimming shortened V by 7 bases and J by 0 bases, and 4 bases separated the two germline ends. Written as DNA, the CDR3 is TGTGCCAGTACCCTCTCTGGGGCCAACGTCCTGACTTTC. Translated: CASTLSGANVLTF.

The chain recombines TRBV15 with TRBJ2-4; a possible D gene is TRBD1 (5 bases). CDR1 is LNHNV and CDR2 is YYDKDF in the germline V gene (reference sequence). The CDR3 is made up of 15 amino acids. The V gene lost 0 bases and the J gene lost 7 bases, with 13 bases spanning the gap. The CDR3 region is CATSRDGLKGNIQYF. CDR3 DNA: TGTGCCACCAGCAGAGATGGTCTCAAGGGGAACATTCAGTACTTC.

CDR3 amino acids: CSVETGVAEQYF. The CDR3 DNA is TGCAGCGTGGAGACAGGGGTCGCCGAGCAGTACTTC. This chain uses TRBV29-1 with TRBJ2-7, with 8 bases aligning to TRBD1. This CDR3 contains 12 residues. CDR1 is SQVTM, CDR2 ANQGSEA, per germline. V gave up 6 bases and J gave up 6 bases; unmatched junction bases: 7.

This clone was picked up one time. V and J are TRBV19 and TRBJ2-3, with D unresolved. CDR1 is LNHDA, CDR2 SQIVND, per germline (reference sequence). The CDR3 is made up of 15 amino acids. The V end lost 0 bases, the J end lost 6 bases, and 13 bases lay between the germline ends. The CDR3 region has the DNA TGTGCCAGTAGTATAGATCGCGAGTCGGTCGATACGCAGTATTTT. It encodes CASSIDRESVDTQYF. Complete variable domain (other parts from reference TRBV19 and TRBJ2-3): DGGITQSPKYLFRKEGQNVTLSCEQNLNHDAMYWYRQDPGQGLRLIYYSQIVNDFQKGDIAEGYSVSREKKESFPLTVTSAQKNPTAFYLCASSIDRESVDTQYFGPGTRLTVL.

V gene TRBV5-1 combines with J gene TRBJ2-5; 14 nucleotides match TRBD2. This CDR3 spans 18 amino acids. In germline, CDR1 is SGHRS, CDR2 YFSETQ. The J segment lost 5 bases and the V segment lost 3 bases, leaving 12 bases of the junction unmatched. The CDR3 sequence is CASSSGLAGGPHSETQYF. The CDR3 DNA reads TGCGCCAGCAGCTCAGGACTAGCGGGGGGCCCCCATTCTGAGACCCAGTACTTC. The full variable domain, completed using reference TRBV5-1 and TRBJ2-5, is KAGVTQTPRYLIKTRGQQVTLSCSPISGHRSVSWYQQTPGQGLQFLFEYFSETQRNKGNFPGRFSGRQFSNSRSEMNVSTLELGDSALYLCASSSGLAGGPHSETQYFGPGTRLLVL.

The chain is built from TRBV20-1 and TRBJ2-5; maybe TRBD1 (5 bases). Germline V CDR1 and CDR2: DFQATT, SNEGSKA (reference sequence). This CDR3 contains 11 residues. V was shortened by 7 bases and J by 2 bases, with 8 bases between the two germline ends. Here the CDR3 reads CSVDKQETQYF. In DNA form, the CDR3 reads TGCAGTGTGGACAAACAAGAGACCCAGTACTTC.

The V and J genes are TRBV5-6 and TRBJ2-3; TRBD2 matches at 12 bases. Germline CDR1 is SGHDT and CDR2 is YYEEEE. The CDR3 spans 17 residues. The ends lost 0 bases at V and 6 bases at J; junction bases unmatched: 8. The CDR3 DNA follows: TGTGCCAGCAGCTTGGCGCCTAGCGGGGGGGCCATGGATACGCAGTATTTT. It yields the protein CASSLAPSGGAMDTQYF.

In regard to this clone: The junction does not match germline at one end; this may be a read error. The sample has other DNA sequences that encode this CDR3 too. V gene TRBV7-9 combines with J gene TRBJ1-1, with a weak D call TRBD1 (6 bases). The CDR3 sequence is 15 residues long. From germline, CDR1 is SEHNR and CDR2 FQNEAQ (reference sequence). CDR3 coding DNA: TGTGCCAGCAGTTTCCCCAGGGGAGCGAACACTGAAGCTTTTTTT. Its translation is CASSFPRGANTEAFF.

The rearrangement uses TRBV15 and TRBJ1-1, with 8 nucleotides matching TRBD1. Per the germline V gene, CDR1 is LNHNV and CDR2 is YYDKDF (reference sequence). J lost 5 bases, V lost 3 bases, and 11 bases had no gene match. The CDR3 runs to 16 residues. The CDR3 coding sequence is TGTGCCACCAGCAGGGGGGTCGGACAGGGAGGAACTGAAGCTTTCTTT. It specifies CATSRGVGQGGTEAFF.

The V call is TRBV10-3, the J call TRBJ2-7, with 15 positions matching TRBD2. The CDR3 spans 18 residues. V trimming: 6 bases; J trimming: 5 bases; junction bases outside the gene matches: 14. CDR1 ENHRY and CDR2 SYGVKD come from the germline V gene. CDR3 nucleotides: TGTGCCATCAGAGAGGACACCGGACTAGCGGGAGGGTGGCACGAGCAGTACTTC. Translating it yields CAIREDTGLAGGWHEQYF.

The rearrangement joins TRBV6-5 to TRBJ1-1; D perhaps matches TRBD1 (6 bases). V lost 0 bases and J lost 4, with 15 bases in between. The CDR3 runs to 16 residues. Germline assignment: CDR1 MNHEY and CDR2 SVGAGI. The CDR3 is CASSYSSGQGSTEAFF. Written as DNA, the CDR3 is TGTGCCAGCAGTTACTCCAGTGGGCAGGGGTCCACTGAAGCTTTCTTT.